This record concerns one T cell receptor (beta chain) sequence. Seattle patients were enrolled during active infection and followed longitudinally. How the authors handled the data: Reference gene primer amplification gave estimated nucleated cell counts. TCRdb's copy holds only in-frame clones and misses some; the assay was immunoSEQ multiplex PCR. The D gene and trimming were derived from the DNA, and the V and J assignments and clone size from that table. Of around 300,000 clones listed, 75% to 95% are singletons. The data originate from a study of blood T cell repertoires in COVID-19. Study as a whole: The cDNA or gDNA used as material had been derived from T cells, B-cell-depleted T cells, or PBMCs.

The CDR3 length is 13 residues. The germline CDR1 and CDR2 sequences are SGDLS and YYNGEE. V lost 1 base, J lost 4 bases, and 5 bases lay in between. The source is a woman in her twenties or thirties with COVID-19, enrolled during active disease. The specimen sequenced was peripheral blood. V usage is TRBV9 and J usage is TRBJ2-2; unclear D gene. The CDR3 reads CASSVLSTGELFF. The CDR3 bases are TGTGCCAGCAGCGTATTATCCACCGGGGAGCTGTTTTTT.